This T cell receptor (beta chain) stems from a study of T cell responses to AZD1222 COVID-19 vaccine. The data were produced by immunoSEQ multiplex PCR, yet TCRdb's version contains in-frame clones alone and is incomplete. The sample lists 210,000 or so clones, about 95% seen once, with approximately 1.5% in the top ten. As regards this clone: Antigen unknown.

V trimming: 2 bases; J trimming: 4 bases; junction bases outside the gene matches: 7. This CDR3 is built from 15 residues. The germline gives CDR1 MDHEN, CDR2 SYDVKM. Study results and limitations: Spike was spanned by vaccine-associated CD4 TCRs, with dominance at 160-218 and 743-854.

This TCR was recovered from an adult who received the MenACWY meningococcal vaccine as a control. The chain couples TRBV28 to TRBJ1-1, with 7 bases matching TRBD1. This sample comprised peripheral blood, obtained 28 days after the second dose of the MenACWY control vaccine. The CDR3 DNA is TGTGCCAGCAGTTTACTTTCAGGGGGTGGCACTGAAGCTTTCTTT. Protein: CASSLLSGGGTEAFF.